These 11 T cell receptor beta chains were sequenced from one sample in a study of blood T cells in healthy people across ages. A sample-barcoded 5' primer and a J-beta primer mix were used in a second PCR of roughly 7 to 12 cycles. TCRdb re-analysed the 5' RACE reads in MiXCR, keeping a single row per CDR3 protein. The sample yields around 650,000 distinct CDR3 sequences, around 43% seen once. The sequencing input was blood. The receptor source for this set is a man older than 75 in good health.

This chain joins TRBV6-5 and TRBJ1-5, with 9 positions matching TRBD1. Germline CDR1 MNHEY, CDR2 SVGAGI. CDR3 length: 15 residues. V was clipped by 6 bases and J by 6 bases; unmatched bases: 9. The CDR3 nucleotides read TGTGCCAGCAGGACGACAGGGGGGGGCGGTCAGCCCCAGCATTTT. It encodes CASRTTGGGGQPQHF.

The chain has TRBV10-3 and TRBJ2-4; D might be TRBD2 (5 bases). Near its end, the DNA agrees better with TRBJ2-7, so the J call may be wrong. The CDR3 length is 13 residues. Germline V CDR1 and CDR2: ENHRY, SYGVKD. Here the CDR3 reads CAISETRLGEQYF. CDR3 in DNA: TGTGCCATCAGTGAGACTAGGCTGGGCGAGCAGTACTTC.

This chain links TRBV20-1 with TRBJ2-5; D might be TRBD1 (6 bases). Germline V gene lookup returns CDR1 DFQATT and CDR2 SNEGSKA (reference sequence). The CDR3 length is 12 residues. Trimming stripped 4 bases from V and 11 bases from J, with 17 bases between. The CDR3: CSATRDTPEQYF. The DNA of the CDR3 is TGCAGTGCTACCCGGGACACCCCTGAGCAGTACTTC.

This clonotype showed up many times. This chain links TRBV5-1 with TRBJ1-1; weak D call: TRBD1 (5 bases). Trimming pared 5 bases from V and 1 base from J, leaving 12 bases between. The CDR3 extends over 14 amino acids. Per the germline V gene, CDR1 is SGHRS and CDR2 is YFSETQ. This CDR3 reads CASRLTGPNTEAFF. CDR3 nucleotides: TGCGCCAGCAGGCTAACAGGACCGAACACTGAAGCTTTCTTT.

This chain connects TRBV15 to TRBJ2-5; 7 positions match TRBD2. J gave up 5 bases and V 6 bases, and 12 bases lay outside the gene matches. Germline loops: CDR1 LNHNV, CDR2 YYDKDF (reference sequence). This CDR3 is 15 amino acids long. CDR3 DNA sequence: TGTGCCACCAGGACCCTGACCGGACTAGTGGAGACCCAGTACTTC. It encodes CATRTLTGLVETQYF.

This clonotype came up many times. The rearrangement links TRBV6-2 or TRBV6-3 to TRBJ2-3; D uncertain. Trimming removed 7 bases from V and 1 base from J, with 3 bases in between. Germline V gene lookup returns CDR1 MNHEY and CDR2 SVGEGT. The CDR3 consists of 11 residues. The CDR3 reads CASTGTDTQYF. Written as DNA, the CDR3 is TGTGCCAGCACCGGCACAGATACGCAGTATTTT.

This clonotype appeared a few times. V and J are TRBV7-2 and TRBJ2-2; 8 nucleotides agree with TRBD2. The CDR3 runs to 15 residues. Germline trimming cut 3 bases from V and 2 bases from J; bases unmatched to any gene: 2. CDR1 and CDR2 (germline): SGHTA, FQGNSA. The CDR3 nucleotides are TGTGCCAGCAGCTTTGTAGCGGGAAACACCGGGGAGCTGTTTTTT. Protein product: CASSFVAGNTGELFF.

This clonotype was seen only a few times. The chain carries TRBV6-2 or TRBV6-3 and TRBJ2-7; 10 bases match TRBD1. This CDR3 spans 14 amino acids. The V and J ends lost 6 bases and 3 bases, in that order; junction bases with no gene match: 5. The V gene's germline CDR1 is MNHEY and CDR2 SVGEGT. The CDR3 DNA sequence: TGTGCCAGCAGACCCCGGGACAGGGGCTACGAGCAGTACTTC. It translates to CASRPRDRGYEQYF.

The rearrangement uses TRBV20-1 and TRBJ1-6; 10 nucleotides align to TRBD1. V trimming: 5 bases; J trimming: 10 bases; junction bases outside the gene matches: 14. Germline V gives CDR1 DFQATT, CDR2 SNEGSKA (reference sequence). CDR3 length: 16 amino acids. CDR3 protein: CSAYEGQGFLLSPLHF. The CDR3 DNA reads TGCAGTGCTTACGAGGGACAGGGGTTTTTGTTATCACCCCTCCACTTT.

This clonotype was recorded a few times. V and J are TRBV6-2 or TRBV6-3 and TRBJ1-1; D call uncertain. Germline-derived CDR1 and CDR2 are MNHEY and SVGEGT. The CDR3 runs to 12 residues. V lost 7 bases and J lost 2, with 8 bases in between. The CDR3 region is CASNYINTEAFF. The CDR3 coding sequence is TGTGCCAGCAATTATATCAACACTGAAGCTTTCTTT.

This sequence joins TRBV6-6 and TRBJ2-6, with 8 bases fitting TRBD2. CDR3 length: 17 amino acids. Germline-derived CDR1 and CDR2 are MNHNY and SVGAGI (reference sequence). After removal of 8 bases from V and 0 bases from J, the junction contained 9 bases not matched to a gene. The CDR3 reads CASREGTPSSGANVLTF. The CDR3 DNA sequence: TGTGCCAGCCGGGAGGGGACACCTAGCTCTGGGGCCAACGTCCTGACTTTC.